The 25 T cell receptor beta chains below were found in one sample sequenced in a study of blood T cell repertoires in COVID-19. Produced via immunoSEQ multiplex PCR; TCRdb's table is partial and in-frame only. The sample carries some 56,000 clones, more than 70% recorded once. The sample consisted of peripheral blood. The source of these receptors is a human donor in a cohort sampled during active COVID-19.

The J gene is TRBJ2-1, the V gene TRBV10-1; TRBD1 agrees at 7 bases. J gave up 12 bases and V 3 bases, and 2 bases lay outside the gene matches. This CDR3 is 11 amino acids long. Germline CDR1 WNHNN, CDR2 SYGVQD (reference sequence). The chain's CDR3 is CASSDTGVQFF. Here the CDR3 DNA reads TGCGCCAGCAGTGACACAGGGGTGCAGTTCTTC.

This clone was seen just once. The J gene is TRBJ2-2, the V gene TRBV28, with no clear D. Trimming left V 3 bases short and J 7 bases short, with 3 bases between. The CDR3 loop spans 11 amino acids. Germline V gene sequence: CDR1 MDHEN, CDR2 SYDVKM. In nucleotides, the CDR3 is TGTGCCAGCAGTTTTTACGGGGAGCTGTTTTTT. This translates into CASSFYGELFF.

V is TRBV29-1 and J is TRBJ1-2, with 9 bases that match TRBD1. V lost 6 bases, J lost 4 bases, and 9 bases stayed unmatched. CDR3 size: 14 residues. Germline CDR1 and CDR2: SQVTM and ANQGSEA. The CDR3 loop reads CSVQNRGLPYGYTF. The CDR3 nucleotides read TGCAGCGTACAAAACAGGGGGCTACCCTATGGCTACACCTTC.

CDR3 sequence (DNA): TGCGCCAGCAGCTTGTCCGCCATGCGGGAAGCTTTCTTT. Its protein is CASSLSAMREAFF. The V call is TRBV5-1, the J call TRBJ1-1; no clear D gene. The CDR3 totals 13 residues. The V gene lost 1 base and the J gene lost 8 bases, with 12 bases spanning the gap. Germline CDR1 SGHRS, CDR2 YFSETQ.

The genes are TRBV28 and TRBJ1-2, with D hard to call. Trimming left V 6 bases short and J 7 bases short, with 18 bases between. CDR1 and CDR2 (germline): MDHEN, SYDVKM. CDR3 length: 14 residues. The CDR3 DNA sequence: TGTGCCAGCAGCTCAACGGTGAGGGTCTCTGGCTACACCTTC. Translated: CASSSTVRVSGYTF.

The chain has TRBV7-8 and TRBJ2-2; 10 bases line up with TRBD1. Trimming at V came to 5 bases and at J to 4 bases, leaving 4 bases not matched to a gene. The germline CDR1 and CDR2 sequences are SGHVS and FQNEAQ. The CDR3 is 15 amino acids. The CDR3 sequence is CASSKWTGGTGELFF. CDR3 bases: TGTGCCAGCAGCAAATGGACAGGGGGCACCGGGGAGCTGTTTTTT.

This chain uses TRBV15 with TRBJ1-3, with a possible D match to TRBD1 (6 bases). The germline gives CDR1 LNHNV, CDR2 YYDKDF (reference sequence). The V and J ends lost 0 bases and 2 bases respectively, with 8 bases between them. The CDR3 contains 15 residues. The CDR3 region is CATSRDTGTGNTIYF. The CDR3, as DNA: TGTGCCACCAGCAGAGATACAGGGACTGGAAACACCATATATTTT.

The V gene is TRBV12-3 or TRBV12-4, the J gene TRBJ2-5, with D unresolved. V dropped 7 bases and J dropped 7 bases, with 7 bases sitting between them. The CDR3 contains 10 residues. The CDR3 reads CASTPWTQYF. In DNA form, the CDR3 reads TGTGCCAGCACTCCGTGGACCCAGTACTTC.

This clone was detected a few times. V is TRBV5-1 and J is TRBJ1-5, with TRBD1 as a possible D gene (5 bases). The CDR3 is 16 residues long. Trimming pared 0 bases from V and 9 bases from J, leaving 19 bases between. CDR1 SGHRS and CDR2 YFSETQ come from the germline V gene. The CDR3 sequence is CASSLEGGRDLRPQHF. The CDR3 nucleotides are TGCGCCAGCAGCTTGGAAGGAGGGAGGGACTTACGGCCCCAGCATTTT.

V is TRBV9 and J is TRBJ1-5, with D perhaps matching TRBD1 (5 bases). This CDR3 is 14 amino acids long. The V and J ends lost 4 bases and 6 bases respectively, with 14 bases between them. Germline lookup yields CDR1 SGDLS and CDR2 YYNGEE. The chain's CDR3 is CASSPGGGAQPQHF. The CDR3 coding sequence is TGTGCCAGCAGCCCCGGCGGGGGAGCTCAGCCCCAGCATTTT.

The chain uses TRBV4-3 and TRBJ1-1; D may be TRBD1 (6 bases). CDR1 LGHNA and CDR2 YSLEER come from the germline V gene. V shed 4 bases and J shed 4 bases, with 13 bases lying between them. The CDR3 spans 14 residues. DNA for the CDR3: TGCGCCAGCAGCCCACAAACAGGGCCCACTGAAGCTTTCTTT. Amino acids: CASSPQTGPTEAFF.

This clone occurred once. This chain uses TRBV5-6 with TRBJ2-5; 7 nucleotides agree with TRBD1. Germline loops: CDR1 SGHDT, CDR2 YYEEEE. With 5 bases clipped from V and 0 bases from J, the junction kept 10 bases outside the gene matches. The CDR3 length is 16 residues. The DNA for the CDR3 is TGTGCCAGCAGGATCGGGACAGACCAGTACCAAGAGACCCAGTACTTC. Residues: CASRIGTDQYQETQYF.

The chain uses TRBV10-2 and TRBJ1-6; TRBD1 might be the D (5 bases). The V end lost 3 bases, the J end lost 10 bases, and 13 bases lay between the germline ends. The CDR3 contains 14 residues. CDR1 is WSHSY, CDR2 SAAADI, per germline. CDR3 bases: TGCGCCAGCAGTGAAGTTAGGGGTTACTCACCCCTCCACTTT. Residues: CASSEVRGYSPLHF.

V and J are TRBV2 and TRBJ1-4; D unresolved. The V end lost 4 bases, the J end lost 8 bases, and 11 bases lay between the germline ends. The CDR3 length is 13 residues. Looked up from germline, CDR1 is SNHLY and CDR2 is FYNNEI. The CDR3 DNA is TGTGCCAGCAGTGGCCCCTCGGAGGAAAAACTGTTTTTT. Residues: CASSGPSEEKLFF. The full variable domain, completed using reference TRBV2 and TRBJ1-4, is EPEVTQTPSHQVTQMGQEVILRCVPISNHLYFYWYRQILGQKVEFLVSFYNNEISEKSEIFDDQFSVERPDGSNFTLKIRSTKLEDSAMYFCASSGPSEEKLFFGSGTQLSVL.

This chain uses TRBV18 with TRBJ2-1, with D unresolved. Trimming took 3 bases from V and 7 from J, leaving 16 bases between them. The CDR3 extends over 15 amino acids. The germline V gene has CDR1 KGHSH and CDR2 LQKENI. The CDR3 DNA is TGTGCCAGCTCACCGACCAGGCTGGGTAGGAATGAGCAGTTCTTC. It codes for CASSPTRLGRNEQFF.

The genes are TRBV6-5 and TRBJ1-1; 9 nucleotides align to TRBD1. The CDR3 is made up of 14 amino acids. Germline CDR1 is MNHEY and CDR2 is SVGAGI. The V gene end was trimmed by 7 bases and the J gene end by 3 bases; junction bases not matched to a gene: 6. The CDR3 DNA reads TGTGCCAGCAACAAGGACAGGGGCTACACTGAAGCTTTCTTT. It codes for CASNKDRGYTEAFF.

The genes are TRBV3-1 (or the pseudogene TRBV3-2) and TRBJ2-5; TRBD2 matches 8 bases. Germline assignment: CDR1 LGHDT and CDR2 YNNKEL (reference sequence). The CDR3 extends over 16 amino acids. With V trimmed by 3 bases and J by 4 bases, 10 bases remained unmatched. CDR3 nucleotides: TGTGCCAGCAGCCAGACACCGGGACTAGGTACAGAGACCCAGTACTTC. Protein product: CASSQTPGLGTETQYF.

CDR3 sequence: CASGDRVRADTQYF. In DNA form, the CDR3 reads TGTGCCAGCGGGGACAGGGTGAGAGCAGATACGCAGTATTTT. The chain carries TRBV18 and TRBJ2-3; 9 bases map to TRBD1. The CDR3 is made up of 14 amino acids. Per germline, CDR1 KGHSH and CDR2 LQKENI. After removal of 8 bases from V and 4 bases from J, the junction contained 7 bases not matched to a gene.

The rearrangement links TRBV19 to TRBJ2-7; D is perhaps TRBD1 (6 bases). Trimming removed 2 bases at V and 3 bases at J, with 14 bases between. The germline gives CDR1 LNHDA, CDR2 SQIVND (reference sequence). This CDR3 region has 15 residues. The CDR3, as DNA: TGTGCCAGTAGTATAATCCAGGGGCGGAACTACGAGCAGTACTTC. Translating gives CASSIIQGRNYEQYF.

The genes are TRBV4-3 and TRBJ2-2; 8 bases fit TRBD1. In germline, CDR1 is LGHNA, CDR2 YSLEER. CDR3 length equals 18 residues. The V gene end was trimmed by 4 bases and the J gene end by 0 bases; junction bases not matched to a gene: 10. The CDR3 bases are TGCGCCAGCAGCCTTCTTTACAAGGGACAGGCGAACACCGGGGAGCTGTTTTTT. This gives the protein CASSLLYKGQANTGELFF.

The chain joins TRBV7-9 to TRBJ2-1, with 9 bases matching TRBD2. The CDR3 has 17 amino acids. V trimming: 2 bases; J trimming: 5 bases; junction bases outside the gene matches: 10. Germline V gene sequence: CDR1 SEHNR, CDR2 FQNEAQ (reference sequence). The CDR3 is CASSLFVGLAGNNEQFF. The CDR3 nucleotides read TGTGCCAGCAGCTTATTCGTGGGTCTAGCGGGAAACAATGAGCAGTTCTTC.

The J gene is TRBJ1-5, the V gene TRBV19; D might be TRBD1 (6 bases). The CDR3 runs 17 residues. The germline V gene encodes CDR1 LNHDA and CDR2 SQIVND (reference sequence). V was cut by 7 bases and J by 1 base, with 20 bases left in between. CDR3: CASNTGLEELSNQPQHF. DNA for the CDR3: TGTGCCAGTAATACAGGGCTTGAAGAATTGAGCAATCAGCCCCAGCATTTT. Using reference TRBV19 and TRBJ1-5 for the parts outside the CDR3, the full variable domain is DGGITQSPKYLFRKEGQNVTLSCEQNLNHDAMYWYRQDPGQGLRLIYYSQIVNDFQKGDIAEGYSVSREKKESFPLTVTSAQKNPTAFYLCASNTGLEELSNQPQHFGDGTRLSIL.

The chain uses TRBV12-3 or TRBV12-4 and TRBJ2-3; 8 bases are shared with TRBD1. The CDR3 loop spans 12 amino acids. After removal of 11 bases from V and 3 bases from J, the junction contained 4 bases not matched to a gene. CDR3 sequence (DNA): TGTGCCGGCACAGGGGGTACAGATACGCAGTATTTT. Protein: CAGTGGTDTQYF.

V and J are TRBV2 and TRBJ2-5; 7 bases agree with TRBD2. The CDR3 length is 16 residues. After removal of 2 bases from V and 2 bases from J, the junction contained 8 bases not matched to a gene. Germline CDR1 is SNHLY and CDR2 is FYNNEI. The CDR3 protein is CASSEQASGTQETQYF. The CDR3 nucleotides read TGTGCCAGCAGTGAACAGGCTAGCGGAACGCAAGAGACCCAGTACTTC.

The chain is built from TRBV11-2 and TRBJ1-4, with no clear D. Germline assignment: CDR1 SGHAT and CDR2 FQNNGV. Trimming removed 2 bases at V and 5 bases at J, with 18 bases between. The CDR3 length is 17 residues. The chain's CDR3 is CASSLTVGWIENEKLFF. The CDR3 nucleotides are TGTGCCAGCAGCTTAACAGTTGGGTGGATTGAAAATGAAAAACTGTTTTTT.